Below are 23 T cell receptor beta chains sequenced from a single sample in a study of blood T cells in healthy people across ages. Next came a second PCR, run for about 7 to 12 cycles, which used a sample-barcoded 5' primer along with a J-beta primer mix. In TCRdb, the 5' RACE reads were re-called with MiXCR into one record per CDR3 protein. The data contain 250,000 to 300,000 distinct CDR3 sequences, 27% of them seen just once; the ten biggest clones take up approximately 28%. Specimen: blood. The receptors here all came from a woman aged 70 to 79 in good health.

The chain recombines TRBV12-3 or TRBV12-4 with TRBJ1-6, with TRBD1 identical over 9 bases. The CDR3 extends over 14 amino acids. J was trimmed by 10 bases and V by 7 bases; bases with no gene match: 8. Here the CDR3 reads CASTVDRGLSPLHF. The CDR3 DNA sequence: TGTGCCAGCACGGTGGACAGGGGTTTATCACCCCTCCACTTT.

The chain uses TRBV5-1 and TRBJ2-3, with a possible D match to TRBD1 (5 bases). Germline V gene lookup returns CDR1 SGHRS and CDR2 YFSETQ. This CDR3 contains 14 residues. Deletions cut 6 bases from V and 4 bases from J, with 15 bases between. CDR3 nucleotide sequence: TGCGCCAGCAACGCCTTAAGGGGCGCAGATACGCAGTATTTT. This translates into CASNALRGADTQYF.

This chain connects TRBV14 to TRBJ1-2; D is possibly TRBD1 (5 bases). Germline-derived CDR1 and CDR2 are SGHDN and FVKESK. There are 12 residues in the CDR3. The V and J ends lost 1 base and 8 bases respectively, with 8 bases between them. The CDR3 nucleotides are TGTGCCAGCAGCCAAGGGGGGGTCGGCTACACCTTC. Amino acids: CASSQGGVGYTF.

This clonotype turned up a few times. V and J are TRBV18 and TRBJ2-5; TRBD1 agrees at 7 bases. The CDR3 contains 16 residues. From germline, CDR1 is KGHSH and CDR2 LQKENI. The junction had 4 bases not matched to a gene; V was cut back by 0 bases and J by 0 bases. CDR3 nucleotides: TGTGCCAGCTCACCACCTCTGGACAGGTACCAAGAGACCCAGTACTTC. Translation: CASSPPLDRYQETQYF.

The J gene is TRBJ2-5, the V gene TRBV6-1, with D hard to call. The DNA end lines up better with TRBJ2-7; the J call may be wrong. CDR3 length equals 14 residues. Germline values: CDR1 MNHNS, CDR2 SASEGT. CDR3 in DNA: TGTGCCAGCAGTGAAGGGGGAAATCGATACGAGCAGTACTTC. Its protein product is CASSEGGNRYEQYF.

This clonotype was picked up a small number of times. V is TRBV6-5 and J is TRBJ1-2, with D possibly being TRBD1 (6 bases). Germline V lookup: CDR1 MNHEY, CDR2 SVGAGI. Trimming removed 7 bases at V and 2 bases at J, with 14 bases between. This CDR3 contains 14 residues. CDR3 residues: CASKGTGPNYGYTF. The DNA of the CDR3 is TGTGCCAGCAAAGGCACAGGGCCAAACTATGGCTACACCTTC.

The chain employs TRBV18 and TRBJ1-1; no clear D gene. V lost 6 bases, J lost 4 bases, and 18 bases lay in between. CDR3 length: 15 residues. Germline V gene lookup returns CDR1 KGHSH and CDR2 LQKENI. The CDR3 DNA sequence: TGTGCCAGCTCTAAAGCGACGCAGTCTGCCACTGAAGCTTTCTTT. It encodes CASSKATQSATEAFF.

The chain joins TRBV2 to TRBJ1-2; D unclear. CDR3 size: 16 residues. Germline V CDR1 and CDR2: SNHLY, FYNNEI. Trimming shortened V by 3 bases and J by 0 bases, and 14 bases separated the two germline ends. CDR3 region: CASSENGSGANYGYTF. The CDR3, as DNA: TGTGCCAGCAGTGAGAATGGCTCAGGAGCTAACTATGGCTACACCTTC.

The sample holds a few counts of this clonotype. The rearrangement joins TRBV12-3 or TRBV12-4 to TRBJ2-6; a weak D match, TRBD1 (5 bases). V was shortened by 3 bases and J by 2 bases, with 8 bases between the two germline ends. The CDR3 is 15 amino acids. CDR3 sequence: CASSFEGAGANVLTF. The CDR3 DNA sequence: TGTGCCAGCAGTTTCGAAGGGGCTGGGGCCAACGTCCTGACTTTC.

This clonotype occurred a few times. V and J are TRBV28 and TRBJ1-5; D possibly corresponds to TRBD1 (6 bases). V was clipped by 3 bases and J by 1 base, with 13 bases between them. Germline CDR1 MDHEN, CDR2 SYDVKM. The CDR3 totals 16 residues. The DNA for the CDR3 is TGTGCCAGCAGTTTTAGCGCGAGGGGGAGCAATCAGCCCCAGCATTTT. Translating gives CASSFSARGSNQPQHF.

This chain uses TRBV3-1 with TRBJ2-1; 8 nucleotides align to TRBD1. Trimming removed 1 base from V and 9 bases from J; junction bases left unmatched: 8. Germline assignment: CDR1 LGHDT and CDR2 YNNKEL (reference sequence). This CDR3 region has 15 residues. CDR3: CASSQGQGMFVEQFF. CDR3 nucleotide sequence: TGTGCCAGCAGCCAAGGACAGGGGATGTTTGTTGAGCAGTTCTTC.

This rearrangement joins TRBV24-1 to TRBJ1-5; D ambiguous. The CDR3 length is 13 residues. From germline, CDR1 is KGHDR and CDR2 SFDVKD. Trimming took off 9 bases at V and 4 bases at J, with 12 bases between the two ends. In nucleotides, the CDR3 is TGTGCCACCTCAGAGTGGGGTAATCAGCCCCAGCATTTT. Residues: CATSEWGNQPQHF.

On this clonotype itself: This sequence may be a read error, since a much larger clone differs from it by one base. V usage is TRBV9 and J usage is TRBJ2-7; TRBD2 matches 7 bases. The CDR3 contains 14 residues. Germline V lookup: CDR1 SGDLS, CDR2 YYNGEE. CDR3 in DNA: TGTACCAGCAGCGACCGGGACTACCCCTACGAGCAGTACTTC. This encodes CTSSDRDYPYEQYF.

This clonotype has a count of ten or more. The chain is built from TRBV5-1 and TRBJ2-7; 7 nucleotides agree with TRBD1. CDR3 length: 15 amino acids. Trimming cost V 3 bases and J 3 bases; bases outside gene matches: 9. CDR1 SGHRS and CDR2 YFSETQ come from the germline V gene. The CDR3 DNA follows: TGCGCCAGCAGCTGGGGCGACAGGGATCTCTACGAGCAGTACTTC. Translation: CASSWGDRDLYEQYF.

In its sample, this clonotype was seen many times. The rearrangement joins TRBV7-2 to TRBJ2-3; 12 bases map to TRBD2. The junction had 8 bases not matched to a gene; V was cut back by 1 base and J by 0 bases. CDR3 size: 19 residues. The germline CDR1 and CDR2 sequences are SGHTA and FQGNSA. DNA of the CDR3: TGTGCCAGCAGCTTAGAGGCTAGCGGGAGGGCCCGCAGCACAGATACGCAGTATTTT. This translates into CASSLEASGRARSTDTQYF.

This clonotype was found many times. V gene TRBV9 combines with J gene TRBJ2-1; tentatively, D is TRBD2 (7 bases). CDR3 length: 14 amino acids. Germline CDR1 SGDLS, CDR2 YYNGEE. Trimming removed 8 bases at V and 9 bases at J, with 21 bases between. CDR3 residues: CASTEGVAGREQFF. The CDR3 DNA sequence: TGTGCCAGTACTGAGGGGGTAGCGGGTCGTGAGCAGTTCTTC.

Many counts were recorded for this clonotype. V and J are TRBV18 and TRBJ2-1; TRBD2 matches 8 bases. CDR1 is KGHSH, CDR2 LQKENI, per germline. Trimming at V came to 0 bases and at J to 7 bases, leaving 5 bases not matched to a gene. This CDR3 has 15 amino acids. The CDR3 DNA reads TGTGCCAGCTCACCACCCCGGGAGGGTCAAAATGAGCAGTTCTTC. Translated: CASSPPREGQNEQFF.

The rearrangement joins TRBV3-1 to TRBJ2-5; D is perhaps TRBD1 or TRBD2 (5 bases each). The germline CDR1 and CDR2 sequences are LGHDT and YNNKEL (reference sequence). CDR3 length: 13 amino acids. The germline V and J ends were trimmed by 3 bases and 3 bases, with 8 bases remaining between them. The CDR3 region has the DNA TGTGCCAGCAGCCATCGGGGCAAAGAGACCCAGTACTTC. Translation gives CASSHRGKETQYF.

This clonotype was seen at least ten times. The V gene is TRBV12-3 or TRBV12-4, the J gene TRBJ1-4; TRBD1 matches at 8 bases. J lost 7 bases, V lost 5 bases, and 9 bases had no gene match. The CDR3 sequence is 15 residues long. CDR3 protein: CASSLQWTGIEKLFF. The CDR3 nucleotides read TGTGCCAGCAGTCTCCAGTGGACAGGGATTGAAAAACTGTTTTTT.

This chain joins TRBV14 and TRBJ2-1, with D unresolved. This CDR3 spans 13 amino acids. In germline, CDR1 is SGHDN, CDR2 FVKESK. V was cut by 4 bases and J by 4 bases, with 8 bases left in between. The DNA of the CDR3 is TGTGCCAGCAGCCGCCAGGTTTACAATGAGCAGTTCTTC. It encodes CASSRQVYNEQFF.

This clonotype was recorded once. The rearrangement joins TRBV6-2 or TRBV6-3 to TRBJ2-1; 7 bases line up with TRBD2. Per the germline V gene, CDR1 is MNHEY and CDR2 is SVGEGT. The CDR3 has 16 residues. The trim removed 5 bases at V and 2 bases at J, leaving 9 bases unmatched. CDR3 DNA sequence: TGTGCCAGCAGTCCCGCGGGAGTTTTGACCTACAATGAGCAGTTCTTC. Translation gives CASSPAGVLTYNEQFF.

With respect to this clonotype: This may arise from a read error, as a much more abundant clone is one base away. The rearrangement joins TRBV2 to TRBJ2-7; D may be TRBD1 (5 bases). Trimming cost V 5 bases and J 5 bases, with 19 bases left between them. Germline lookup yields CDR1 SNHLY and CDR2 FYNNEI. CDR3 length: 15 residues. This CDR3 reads CASSRSLIWGHEQYF. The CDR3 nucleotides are TGTGCCAGCAGTAGATCCCTAATTTGGGGCCACGAGCAGTACTTC.

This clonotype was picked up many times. The chain's CDR3 is CASSYLLGGFEETQYF. For the CDR3, the DNA is TGTGCCAGCAGTTATCTACTAGGCGGGTTCGAAGAGACCCAGTACTTC. The chain uses TRBV28 and TRBJ2-5; perhaps TRBD2 as D (5 bases). The V and J ends lost 4 bases and 3 bases respectively, with 18 bases between them. Germline assignment: CDR1 MDHEN and CDR2 SYDVKM. The CDR3 sequence is 16 residues long.